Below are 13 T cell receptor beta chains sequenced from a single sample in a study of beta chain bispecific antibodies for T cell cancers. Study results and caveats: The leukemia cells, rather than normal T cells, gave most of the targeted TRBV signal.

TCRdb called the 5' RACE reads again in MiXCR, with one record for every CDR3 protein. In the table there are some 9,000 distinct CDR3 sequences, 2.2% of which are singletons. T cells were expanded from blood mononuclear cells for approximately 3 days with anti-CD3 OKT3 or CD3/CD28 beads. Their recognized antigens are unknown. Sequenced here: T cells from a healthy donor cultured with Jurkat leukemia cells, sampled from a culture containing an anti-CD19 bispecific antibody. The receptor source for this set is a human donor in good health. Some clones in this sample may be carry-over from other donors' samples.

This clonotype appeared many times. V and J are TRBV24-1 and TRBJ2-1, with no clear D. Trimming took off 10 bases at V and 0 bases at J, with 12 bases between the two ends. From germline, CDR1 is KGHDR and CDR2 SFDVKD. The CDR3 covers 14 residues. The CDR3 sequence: CATRDSSSYNEQFF. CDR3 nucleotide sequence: TGTGCCACTCGAGACTCGAGCTCCTACAATGAGCAGTTCTTC.

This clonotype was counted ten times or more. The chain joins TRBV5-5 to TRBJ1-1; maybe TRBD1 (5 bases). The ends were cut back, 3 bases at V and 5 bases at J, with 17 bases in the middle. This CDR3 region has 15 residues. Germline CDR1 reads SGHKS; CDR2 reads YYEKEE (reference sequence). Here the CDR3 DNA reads TGTGCCAGCAGCTGGGGGATTGGGGTAGGGACTGAAGCTTTCTTT. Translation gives CASSWGIGVGTEAFF.

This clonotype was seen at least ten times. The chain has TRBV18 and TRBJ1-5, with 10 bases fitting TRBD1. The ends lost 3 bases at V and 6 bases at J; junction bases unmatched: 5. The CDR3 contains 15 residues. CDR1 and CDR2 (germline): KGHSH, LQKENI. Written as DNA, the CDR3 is TGTGCCAGCTCACCTCAGGGGACAGGGGTTCAGCCCCAGCATTTT. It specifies CASSPQGTGVQPQHF. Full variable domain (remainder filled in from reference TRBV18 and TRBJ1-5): NAGVMQNPRHLVRRRGQEARLRCSPMKGHSHVYWYRQLPEEGLKFMVYLQKENIIDESGMPKERFSAEFPKEGPSILRIQQVVRGDSAAYFCASSPQGTGVQPQHFGDGTRLSIL.

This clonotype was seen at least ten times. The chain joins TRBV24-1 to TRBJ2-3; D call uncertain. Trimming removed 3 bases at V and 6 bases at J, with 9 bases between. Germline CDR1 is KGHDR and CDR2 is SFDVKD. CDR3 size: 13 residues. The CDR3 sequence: CATSDLILDTQYF. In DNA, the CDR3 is TGTGCCACCAGTGATCTGATCTTGGATACGCAGTATTTT.

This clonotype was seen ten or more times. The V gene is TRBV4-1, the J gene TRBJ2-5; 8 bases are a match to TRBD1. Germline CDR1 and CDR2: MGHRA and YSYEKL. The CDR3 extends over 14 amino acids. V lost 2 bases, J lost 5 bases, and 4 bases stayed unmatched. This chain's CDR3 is CASSQKTGVETQYF. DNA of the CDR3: TGCGCCAGCAGCCAAAAGACAGGGGTGGAGACCCAGTACTTC.

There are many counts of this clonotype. As DNA, the CDR3 is TGCAGCGCCACCTCCGGGACAGGGCCCGGCTACACCTTC. Its translation: CSATSGTGPGYTF. The chain recombines TRBV29-1 with TRBJ1-2, with 9 positions matching TRBD1. The CDR3 consists of 13 residues. Trimming took 7 bases from V and 8 from J; bases not matched to a gene: 11. Germline assignment: CDR1 SQVTM and CDR2 ANQGSEA.

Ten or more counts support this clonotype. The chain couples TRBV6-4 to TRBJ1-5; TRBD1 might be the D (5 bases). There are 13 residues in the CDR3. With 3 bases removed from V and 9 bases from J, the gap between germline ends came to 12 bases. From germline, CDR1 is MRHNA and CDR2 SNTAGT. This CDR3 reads CASSETPGGPQHF. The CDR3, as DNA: TGTGCCAGCAGTGAAACACCCGGGGGGCCCCAGCATTTT.

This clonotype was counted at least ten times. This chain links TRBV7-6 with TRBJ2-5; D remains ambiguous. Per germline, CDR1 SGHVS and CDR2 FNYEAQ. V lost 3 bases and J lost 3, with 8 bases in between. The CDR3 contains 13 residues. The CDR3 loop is CASSFGSEETQYF. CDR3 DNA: TGTGCCAGCAGCTTCGGGTCAGAAGAGACCCAGTACTTC.

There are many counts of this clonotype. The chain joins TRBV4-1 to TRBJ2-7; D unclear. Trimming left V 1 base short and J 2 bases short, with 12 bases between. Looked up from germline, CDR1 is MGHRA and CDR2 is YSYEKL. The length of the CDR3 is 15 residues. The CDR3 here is CASSQVTAIAYEQYF. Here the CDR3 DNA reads TGCGCCAGCAGCCAAGTAACAGCGATAGCCTACGAGCAGTACTTC.

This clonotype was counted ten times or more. The CDR3 DNA reads as TGTGCCAGCAGCTTCGTGGGACACCGCAATTACAATGAGCAGTTCTTC. This sequence encodes CASSFVGHRNYNEQFF. V is TRBV11-2 and J is TRBJ2-1, with TRBD1 as a possible D gene (6 bases). The CDR3 runs 16 residues. V shed 3 bases and J shed 4 bases, with 16 bases lying between them. The germline CDR1 and CDR2 sequences are SGHAT and FQNNGV.

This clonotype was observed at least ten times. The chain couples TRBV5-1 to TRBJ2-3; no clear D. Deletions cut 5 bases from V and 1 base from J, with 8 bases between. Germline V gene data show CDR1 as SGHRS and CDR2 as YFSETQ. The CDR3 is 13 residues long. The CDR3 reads CASSTFGTDTQYF. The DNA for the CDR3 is TGCGCCAGCAGTACATTCGGCACAGATACGCAGTATTTT.

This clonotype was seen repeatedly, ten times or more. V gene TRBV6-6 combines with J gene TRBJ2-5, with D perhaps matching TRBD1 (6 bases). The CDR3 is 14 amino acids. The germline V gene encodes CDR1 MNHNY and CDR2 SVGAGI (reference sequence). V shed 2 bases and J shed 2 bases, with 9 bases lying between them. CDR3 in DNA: TGTGCCAGCAGTTACGCAGGGGATCAAGAGACCCAGTACTTC. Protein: CASSYAGDQETQYF.

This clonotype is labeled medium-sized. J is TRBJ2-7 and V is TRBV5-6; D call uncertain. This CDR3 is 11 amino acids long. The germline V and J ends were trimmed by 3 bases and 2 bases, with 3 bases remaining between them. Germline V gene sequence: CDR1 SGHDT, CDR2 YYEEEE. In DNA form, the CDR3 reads TGTGCCAGCAGCTCGACCTACGAGCAGTACTTC. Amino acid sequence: CASSSTYEQYF. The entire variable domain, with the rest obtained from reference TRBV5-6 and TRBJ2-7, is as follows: DAGVTQSPTHLIKTRGQQVTLRCSPKSGHDTVSWYQQALGQGPQFIFQYYEEEERQRGNFPDRFSGHQFPNYSSELNVNALLLGDSALYLCASSSTYEQYFGPGTRLTVT.